Each of the 27 T cell receptor beta chains below was sequenced from the same sample in a study of blood T cells in healthy people across ages. PCR was performed a second time for roughly 7 to 11 cycles using a sample-barcoded 5' primer and a J-beta primer mix. TCRdb processed the 5' RACE reads anew with MiXCR; each CDR3 protein has one entry. The sample lists 650,000 to 800,000 distinct CDR3 sequences; 40% to 50% were seen once. The sequenced sample was blood. These receptors were obtained from a man aged 55 to 69 in good health.

The CDR3 DNA sequence: TGTGCCAGCAGCTTCGCGGGCAATGAGCAGTTCTTC. Amino acid sequence: CASSFAGNEQFF. This chain uses TRBV7-8 with TRBJ2-1; tentative D call: TRBD2 (5 bases). Trimming left V 3 bases short and J 6 bases short, with 6 bases between. CDR3 length equals 12 residues. Germline loops: CDR1 SGHVS, CDR2 FQNEAQ.

This clonotype has at least ten counts. This chain uses TRBV4-1 with TRBJ2-1, with D maybe TRBD1 (6 bases). The CDR3 is 12 amino acids. Per the germline V gene, CDR1 is MGHRA and CDR2 is YSYEKL. Between the trimmed V and J ends, which lost 6 bases and 6 bases, there was a span of 9 bases. CDR3: CASRGAPNEQFF. In nucleotides, the CDR3 is TGCGCCAGCAGGGGGGCACCCAATGAGCAGTTCTTC.

This clonotype was observed a handful of times. The V gene is TRBV7-2, the J gene TRBJ2-1; 9 bases fit TRBD1. Germline loops: CDR1 SGHTA, CDR2 FQGNSA. The CDR3 covers 17 residues. J lost 7 bases, V lost 1 base, and 11 bases had no gene match. CDR3 residues: CASSLVSGTGWRNEQFF. CDR3 bases: TGTGCCAGCAGCTTAGTGTCGGGGACAGGGTGGAGAAATGAGCAGTTCTTC.

The V and J genes are TRBV6-2 or TRBV6-3 and TRBJ1-2, with unresolved D. Germline assignment: CDR1 MNHEY and CDR2 SVGEGT. V dropped 8 bases and J dropped 1 base, with 8 bases sitting between them. This CDR3 spans 12 amino acids. CDR3 in amino acids: CASFASNYGYTF. The DNA for the CDR3 is TGTGCCAGCTTTGCCAGTAACTATGGCTACACCTTC.

This chain links TRBV2 with TRBJ2-5; no clear D. The CDR3 is made up of 14 amino acids. CDR1 SNHLY and CDR2 FYNNEI come from the germline V gene. V gave up 1 base and J gave up 2 bases, with 8 bases separating them. CDR3 DNA: TGTGCCAGCAGTGAAGGATGGTTACAAGAGACCCAGTACTTC. This sequence encodes CASSEGWLQETQYF.

The V gene is TRBV27, the J gene TRBJ2-3; 7 positions match TRBD2. The CDR3 contains 15 residues. Germline values: CDR1 MNHEY, CDR2 SMNVEV (reference sequence). The V segment lost 4 bases and the J segment 1 base; nucleotides outside the gene matches: 5. The CDR3 region has the DNA TGTGCCAGCAGTTCATTGAGCGGGGGCACAGATACGCAGTATTTT. It specifies CASSSLSGGTDTQYF.

V usage is TRBV7-2 and J usage is TRBJ2-1; 8 nucleotides line up with TRBD1. There are 15 residues in the CDR3. The V gene's germline CDR1 is SGHTA and CDR2 FQGNSA. J gave up 0 bases and V 5 bases, and 3 bases lay outside the gene matches. The CDR3 loop reads CASSGQGDSYNEQFF. CDR3 in DNA: TGTGCCAGCAGCGGACAGGGTGACTCCTACAATGAGCAGTTCTTC.

This clonotype occurred a few times. The chain employs TRBV7-2 and TRBJ1-4, with D unclear. V was shortened by 5 bases and J by 8 bases, with 12 bases between the two germline ends. Germline-derived CDR1 and CDR2 are SGHTA and FQGNSA. CDR3 size: 13 residues. In DNA, the CDR3 is TGTGCCAGCAGCCGGCGGACCGGCGAAAAACTGTTTTTT. Its translation: CASSRRTGEKLFF.

J is TRBJ1-6 and V is TRBV9, with unresolved D. The CDR3 spans 12 residues. Trimming left V 0 bases short and J 10 bases short, with 5 bases between. Germline V lookup: CDR1 SGDLS, CDR2 YYNGEE. The CDR3 DNA reads as TGTGCCAGCAGCGTAGACGGATCACCCCTCCACTTT. This sequence encodes CASSVDGSPLHF.

This clonotype occurred a few times. V and J are TRBV7-8 and TRBJ1-1, with no clear D. The CDR3 loop spans 15 amino acids. CDR1 SGHVS and CDR2 FQNEAQ come from the germline V gene. V was trimmed by 6 bases and J by 0 bases, leaving 14 bases between them. The CDR3 DNA reads TGTGCCAGCAGATTATATCCGATCATGAACACTGAAGCTTTCTTT. This codes for CASRLYPIMNTEAFF.

The J gene is TRBJ1-2, the V gene TRBV2; 12 bases fit TRBD1. Trimming took 3 bases from V and 4 from J; bases not matched to a gene: 3. CDR3 length: 15 amino acids. Germline V gene data show CDR1 as SNHLY and CDR2 as FYNNEI. CDR3 sequence: CASSEGDRGPYGYTF. CDR3 sequence (DNA): TGTGCCAGCAGTGAGGGGGACAGGGGGCCCTATGGCTACACCTTC. Supplemented by reference TRBV2 and TRBJ1-2, the full variable domain reads EPEVTQTPSHQVTQMGQEVILRCVPISNHLYFYWYRQILGQKVEFLVSFYNNEISEKSEIFDDQFSVERPDGSNFTLKIRSTKLEDSAMYFCASSEGDRGPYGYTFGSGTRLTVV.

This clonotype showed up just a few times. The rearrangement uses TRBV6-2 or TRBV6-3 and TRBJ2-6; D unclear. This CDR3 contains 16 residues. Germline V gene sequence: CDR1 MNHEY, CDR2 SVGEGT. Trimming shortened V by 0 bases and J by 2 bases, and 8 bases separated the two germline ends. The CDR3 sequence: CASSYSRSAGANVLTF. The CDR3 DNA is TGTGCCAGCAGTTACTCGAGATCGGCTGGGGCCAACGTCCTGACTTTC.

The V and J genes are TRBV11-2 and TRBJ2-6, with D hard to call. V was pared by 5 bases and J by 0 bases, with 5 bases between. Germline assignment: CDR1 SGHAT and CDR2 FQNNGV. The CDR3 is 14 amino acids. CDR3 in DNA: TGTGCCAGCAGCCTGTACTCTGGGGCCAACGTCCTGACTTTC. It encodes CASSLYSGANVLTF.

This chain joins TRBV6-1 and TRBJ1-2; D may be TRBD1 (5 bases). Trimming stripped 0 bases from V and 4 bases from J, with 9 bases between. CDR1 is MNHNS and CDR2 is SASEGT in the germline V gene. This CDR3 is 14 amino acids long. CDR3 protein: CASSEAGTVYGYTF. Here the CDR3 DNA reads TGTGCCAGCAGTGAAGCTGGGACCGTCTATGGCTACACCTTC.

The V call is TRBV28, the J call TRBJ2-3; 8 bases align to TRBD1. CDR1 and CDR2 from the germline V gene are MDHEN and SYDVKM. This CDR3 spans 14 amino acids. The CDR3 DNA is TGTGCTCTAGGGCGCGCAGGGGGCGCAGATACGCAGTATTTT. It is translated as CALGRAGGADTQYF.

This clonotype was observed a few times. CDR3 sequence: CASSFAPGTASYEQYF. The CDR3 DNA is TGTGCCAGCTCATTCGCTCCCGGGACGGCCTCCTACGAGCAGTACTTC. The V call is TRBV18, the J call TRBJ2-7; the D call may be TRBD1 or TRBD2 (5 bases each). Trimming left V 5 bases short and J 0 bases short, with 17 bases between. The length of the CDR3 is 16 residues. Germline assignment: CDR1 KGHSH and CDR2 LQKENI.

V and J are TRBV18 and TRBJ1-1, with D hard to call. From germline, CDR1 is KGHSH and CDR2 LQKENI. V lost 0 bases and J lost 1, with 9 bases in between. The CDR3 sequence is 15 residues long. The CDR3: CASSPPGGGNTEAFF. CDR3 sequence (DNA): TGTGCCAGCTCACCACCGGGAGGAGGGAACACTGAAGCTTTCTTT. The full variable domain, rest sourced from reference TRBV18 and TRBJ1-1, is NAGVMQNPRHLVRRRGQEARLRCSPMKGHSHVYWYRQLPEEGLKFMVYLQKENIIDESGMPKERFSAEFPKEGPSILRIQQVVRGDSAAYFCASSPPGGGNTEAFFGQGTRLTVV.

This clonotype has a handful of counts. The chain carries TRBV3-1 and TRBJ2-3; no clear D gene. The CDR3 runs 15 residues. The germline V and J ends were trimmed by 0 bases and 6 bases, with 13 bases remaining between them. CDR1 LGHDT and CDR2 YNNKEL come from the germline V gene (reference sequence). CDR3 protein: CASSQDEALPDTQYF. The CDR3 coding sequence is TGTGCCAGCAGCCAAGATGAGGCGCTTCCCGATACGCAGTATTTT.

The chain couples TRBV15 to TRBJ1-5; no clear D gene. V was trimmed by 0 bases and J by 5 bases, leaving 8 bases between them. Germline V lookup: CDR1 LNHNV, CDR2 YYDKDF (reference sequence). CDR3 length: 14 residues. This CDR3 reads CATSREGGDQPQHF. The CDR3 bases are TGTGCCACCAGCAGAGAAGGAGGCGATCAGCCCCAGCATTTT.

This clonotype was detected only a few times. This sequence joins TRBV28 and TRBJ1-2, with 7 nucleotides matching TRBD1. The CDR3 totals 14 residues. Trimming took 6 bases from V and 8 from J; bases not matched to a gene: 12. Per the germline V gene, CDR1 is MDHEN and CDR2 is SYDVKM. This chain's CDR3 is CASRYHRGSRGYTF. The CDR3 DNA sequence: TGTGCCAGCAGGTATCACAGGGGCAGTCGGGGCTACACCTTC.

The chain employs TRBV4-3 and TRBJ2-5; 9 bases are a match to TRBD2. The CDR3 length is 17 residues. Germline values: CDR1 LGHNA, CDR2 YSLEER. The junction had 8 bases not matched to a gene; V was cut back by 1 base and J by 2 bases. CDR3 DNA: TGCGCCAGCAGCCAAGCGTCCCCGACTAGCGGTCAAGAGACCCAGTACTTC. It encodes CASSQASPTSGQETQYF.

This clonotype was counted between two and nine times. This sequence joins TRBV2 and TRBJ2-7; the match to TRBD1 covers 9 bases. The CDR3 consists of 13 residues. From germline, CDR1 is SNHLY and CDR2 FYNNEI. Trimming took 9 bases from V and 4 from J; bases not matched to a gene: 7. CDR3 coding DNA: TGTGCCAGGGGACAGGGTGGAAATTACGAGCAGTACTTC. Translating it yields CARGQGGNYEQYF.

The chain couples TRBV29-1 to TRBJ2-7, with 8 bases lining up with TRBD2. The V and J ends lost 1 base and 10 bases, in that order; junction bases with no gene match: 6. Germline CDR1 and CDR2: SQVTM and ANQGSEA. This CDR3 contains 12 residues. CDR3 DNA: TGCAGCGTTGAAGGGCCGGGGGGGATTCAGTACTTC. Protein: CSVEGPGGIQYF.

The V and J genes are TRBV20-1 and TRBJ1-1; 7 bases map to TRBD1. The germline V gene encodes CDR1 DFQATT and CDR2 SNEGSKA (reference sequence). After removal of 1 base from V and 4 bases from J, the junction contained 9 bases not matched to a gene. The CDR3 runs to 15 residues. CDR3 coding DNA: TGCAGTGCTAGAGGATCGACAGGGCGGTCCACTGAAGCTTTCTTT. Protein product: CSARGSTGRSTEAFF.

This clonotype was seen more than once but under ten times. The chain carries TRBV3-1 and TRBJ2-5; unclear D gene. The CDR3 runs 15 residues. The ends were cut back, 3 bases at V and 3 bases at J, with 14 bases in the middle. The V gene's germline CDR1 is LGHDT and CDR2 YNNKEL (reference sequence). As DNA, the CDR3 is TGTGCCAGCAGCCAGGCCTCTAGTAAAAAAGAGACCCAGTACTTC. This gives the protein CASSQASSKKETQYF.

The chain employs TRBV29-1 and TRBJ2-2; 7 positions agree with TRBD2. The V gene's germline CDR1 is SQVTM and CDR2 ANQGSEA. Trimming at V came to 7 bases and at J to 8 bases, leaving 10 bases not matched to a gene. The CDR3 runs 13 residues. The CDR3 sequence: CSGLAALGGELFF. DNA of the CDR3: TGCAGCGGGCTAGCGGCTCTAGGTGGGGAGCTGTTTTTT.

The rearrangement joins TRBV9 to TRBJ2-2; no firm D call. V was cut by 1 base and J by 7 bases, with 2 bases left in between. This CDR3 contains 11 residues. CDR1 SGDLS and CDR2 YYNGEE come from the germline V gene. CDR3 amino acids: CASSVNGELFF. DNA of the CDR3: TGTGCCAGCAGCGTAAACGGGGAGCTGTTTTTT.